This TCR beta chain is drawn from a study of post-analysis software for immune sequencing data. Study as a whole: Disease trajectories encompassed relapsing-remitting, secondary progressive and progressive-relapsing multiple sclerosis.

Incorporated into the TCR beta cDNA libraries were unique molecular identifiers, which served to reduce PCR and sequencing biases. Input populations of about 0.95 to 11 million T cells gave rise to hundreds of thousands of cDNA molecules. TCRdb reprocessed the PCR reads with MiXCR, giving one entry per CDR3 protein. The table lists 740,000 or so distinct CDR3 sequences, 53% of them singletons. General study findings and limits: Relative to controls, patients with multiple sclerosis showed significantly lower normalized Chao1 diversity. The study found TRBV5-6, TRBV5-1 and TRBV20-1 among about five TRBV segments more frequent in patients than controls. The authors found that F measure strongly co-clustered same-batch samples.

This clonotype was counted a few times. Its target is not known. One junction end disagrees with the germline gene, perhaps due to a read error. The CDR3 is 17 residues long. Source material: blood. This TCR came from a girl aged 10 to 17 with multiple sclerosis. This sequence joins TRBV12-3 or TRBV12-4 and TRBJ1-5; TRBD1 might be the D (5 bases). The CDR3 nucleotides are TGTGCCAGCAGTCTAGCGAGGGGCGCATATAGCAATCAGCCCCAGCATTTT. Translation: CASSLARGAYSNQPQHF.